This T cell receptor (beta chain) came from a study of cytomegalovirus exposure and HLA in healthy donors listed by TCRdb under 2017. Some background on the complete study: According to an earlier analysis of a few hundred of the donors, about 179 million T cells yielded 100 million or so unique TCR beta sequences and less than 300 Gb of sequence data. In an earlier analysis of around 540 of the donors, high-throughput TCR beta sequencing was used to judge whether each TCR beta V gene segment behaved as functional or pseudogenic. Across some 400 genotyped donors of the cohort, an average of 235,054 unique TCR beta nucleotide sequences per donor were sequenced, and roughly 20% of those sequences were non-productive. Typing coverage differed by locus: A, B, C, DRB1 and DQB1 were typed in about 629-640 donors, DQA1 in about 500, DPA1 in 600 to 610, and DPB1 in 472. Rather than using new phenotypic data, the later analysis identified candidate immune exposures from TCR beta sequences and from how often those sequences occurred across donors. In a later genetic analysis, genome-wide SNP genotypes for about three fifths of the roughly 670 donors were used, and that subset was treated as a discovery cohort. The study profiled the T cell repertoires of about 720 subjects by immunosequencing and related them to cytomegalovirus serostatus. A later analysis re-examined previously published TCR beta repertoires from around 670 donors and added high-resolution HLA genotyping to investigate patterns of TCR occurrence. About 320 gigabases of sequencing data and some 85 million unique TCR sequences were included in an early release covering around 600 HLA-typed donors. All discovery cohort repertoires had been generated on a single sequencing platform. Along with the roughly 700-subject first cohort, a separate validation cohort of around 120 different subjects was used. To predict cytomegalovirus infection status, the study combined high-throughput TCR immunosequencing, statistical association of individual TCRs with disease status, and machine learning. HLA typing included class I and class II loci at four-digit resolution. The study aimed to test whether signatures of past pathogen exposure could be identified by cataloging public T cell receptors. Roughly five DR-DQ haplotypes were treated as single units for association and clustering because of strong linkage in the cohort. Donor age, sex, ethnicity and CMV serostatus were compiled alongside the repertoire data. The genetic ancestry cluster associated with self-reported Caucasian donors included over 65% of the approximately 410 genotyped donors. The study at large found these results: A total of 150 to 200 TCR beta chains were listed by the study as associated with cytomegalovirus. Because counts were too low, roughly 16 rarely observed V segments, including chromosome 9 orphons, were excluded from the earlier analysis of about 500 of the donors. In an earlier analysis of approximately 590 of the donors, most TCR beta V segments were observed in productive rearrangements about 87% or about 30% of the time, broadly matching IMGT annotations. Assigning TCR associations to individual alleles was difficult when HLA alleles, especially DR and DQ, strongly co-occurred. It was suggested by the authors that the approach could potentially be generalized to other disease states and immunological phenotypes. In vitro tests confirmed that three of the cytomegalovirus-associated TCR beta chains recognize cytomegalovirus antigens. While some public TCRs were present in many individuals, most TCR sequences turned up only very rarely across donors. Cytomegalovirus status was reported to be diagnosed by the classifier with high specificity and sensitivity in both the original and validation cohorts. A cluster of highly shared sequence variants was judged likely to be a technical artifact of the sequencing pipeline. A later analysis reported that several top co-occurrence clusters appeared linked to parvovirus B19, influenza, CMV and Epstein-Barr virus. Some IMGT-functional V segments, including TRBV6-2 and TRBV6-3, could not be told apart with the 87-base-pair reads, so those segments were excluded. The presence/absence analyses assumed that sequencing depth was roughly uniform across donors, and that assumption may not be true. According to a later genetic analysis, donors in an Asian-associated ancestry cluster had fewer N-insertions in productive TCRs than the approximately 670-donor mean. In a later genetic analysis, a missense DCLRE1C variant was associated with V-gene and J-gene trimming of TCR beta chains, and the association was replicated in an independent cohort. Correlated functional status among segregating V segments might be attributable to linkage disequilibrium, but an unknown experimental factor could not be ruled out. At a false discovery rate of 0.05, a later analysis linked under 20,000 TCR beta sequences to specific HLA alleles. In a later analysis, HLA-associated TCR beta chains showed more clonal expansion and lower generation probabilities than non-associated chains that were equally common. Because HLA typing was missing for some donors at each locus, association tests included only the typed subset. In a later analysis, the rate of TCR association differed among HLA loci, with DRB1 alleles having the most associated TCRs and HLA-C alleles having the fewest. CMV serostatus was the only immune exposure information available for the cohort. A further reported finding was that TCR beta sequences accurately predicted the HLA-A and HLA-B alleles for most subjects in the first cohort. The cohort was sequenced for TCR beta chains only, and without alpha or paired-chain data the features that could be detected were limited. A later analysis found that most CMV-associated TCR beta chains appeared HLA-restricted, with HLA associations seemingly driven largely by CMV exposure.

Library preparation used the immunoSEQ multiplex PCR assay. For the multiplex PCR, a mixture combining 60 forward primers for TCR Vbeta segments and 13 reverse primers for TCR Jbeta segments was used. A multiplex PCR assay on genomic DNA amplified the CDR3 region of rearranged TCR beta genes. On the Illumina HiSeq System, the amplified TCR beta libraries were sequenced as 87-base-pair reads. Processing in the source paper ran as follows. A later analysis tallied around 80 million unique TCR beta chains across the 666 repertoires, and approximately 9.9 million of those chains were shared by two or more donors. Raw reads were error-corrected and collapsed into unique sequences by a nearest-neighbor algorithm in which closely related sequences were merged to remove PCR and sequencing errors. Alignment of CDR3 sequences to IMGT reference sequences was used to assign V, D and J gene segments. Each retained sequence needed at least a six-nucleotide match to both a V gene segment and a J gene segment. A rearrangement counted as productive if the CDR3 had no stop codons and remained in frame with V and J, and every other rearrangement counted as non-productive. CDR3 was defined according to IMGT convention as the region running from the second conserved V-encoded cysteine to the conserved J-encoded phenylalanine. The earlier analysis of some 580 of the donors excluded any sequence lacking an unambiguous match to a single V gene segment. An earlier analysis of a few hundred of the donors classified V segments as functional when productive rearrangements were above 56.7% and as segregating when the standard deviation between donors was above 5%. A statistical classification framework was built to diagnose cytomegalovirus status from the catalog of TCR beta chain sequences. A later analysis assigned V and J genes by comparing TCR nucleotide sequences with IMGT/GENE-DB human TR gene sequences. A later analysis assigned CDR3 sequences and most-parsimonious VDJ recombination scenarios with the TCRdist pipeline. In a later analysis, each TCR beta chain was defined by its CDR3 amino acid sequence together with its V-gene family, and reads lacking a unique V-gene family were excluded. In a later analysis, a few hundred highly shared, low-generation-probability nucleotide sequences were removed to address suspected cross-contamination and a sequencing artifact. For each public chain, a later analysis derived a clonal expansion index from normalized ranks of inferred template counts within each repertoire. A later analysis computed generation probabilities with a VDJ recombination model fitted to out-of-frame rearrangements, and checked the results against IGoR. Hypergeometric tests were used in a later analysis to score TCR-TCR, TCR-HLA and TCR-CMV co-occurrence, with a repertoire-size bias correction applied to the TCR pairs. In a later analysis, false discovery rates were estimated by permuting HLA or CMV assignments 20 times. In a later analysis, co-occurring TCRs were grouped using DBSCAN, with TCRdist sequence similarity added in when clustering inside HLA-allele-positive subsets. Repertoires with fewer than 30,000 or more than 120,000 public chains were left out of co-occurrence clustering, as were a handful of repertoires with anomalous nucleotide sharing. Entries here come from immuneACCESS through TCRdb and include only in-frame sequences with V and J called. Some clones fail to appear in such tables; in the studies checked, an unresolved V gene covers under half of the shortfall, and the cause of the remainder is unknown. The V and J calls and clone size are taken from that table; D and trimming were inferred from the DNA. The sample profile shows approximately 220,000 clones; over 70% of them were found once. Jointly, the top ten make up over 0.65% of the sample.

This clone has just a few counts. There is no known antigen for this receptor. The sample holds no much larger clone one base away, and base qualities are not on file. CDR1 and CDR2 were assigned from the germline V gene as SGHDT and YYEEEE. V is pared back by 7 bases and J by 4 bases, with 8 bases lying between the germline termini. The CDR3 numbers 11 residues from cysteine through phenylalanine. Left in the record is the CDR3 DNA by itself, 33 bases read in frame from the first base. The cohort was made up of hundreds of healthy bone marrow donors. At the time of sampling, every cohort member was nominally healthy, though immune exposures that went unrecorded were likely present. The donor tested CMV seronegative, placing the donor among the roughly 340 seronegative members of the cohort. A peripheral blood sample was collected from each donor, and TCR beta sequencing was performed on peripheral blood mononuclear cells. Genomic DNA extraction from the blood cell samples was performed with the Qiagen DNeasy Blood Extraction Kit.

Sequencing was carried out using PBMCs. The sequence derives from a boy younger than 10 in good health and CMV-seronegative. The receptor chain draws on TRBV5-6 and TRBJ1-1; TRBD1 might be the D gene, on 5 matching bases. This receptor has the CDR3 CASGGGTEAFF. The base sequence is TGTGCCAGCGGGGGGGGCACTGAAGCTTTCTTT. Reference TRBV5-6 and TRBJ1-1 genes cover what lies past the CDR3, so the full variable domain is DAGVTQSPTHLIKTRGQQVTLRCSPKSGHDTVSWYQQALGQGPQFIFQYYEEEERQRGNFPDRFSGHQFPNYSSELNVNALLLGDSALYLCASGGGTEAFFGQGTRLTVV.